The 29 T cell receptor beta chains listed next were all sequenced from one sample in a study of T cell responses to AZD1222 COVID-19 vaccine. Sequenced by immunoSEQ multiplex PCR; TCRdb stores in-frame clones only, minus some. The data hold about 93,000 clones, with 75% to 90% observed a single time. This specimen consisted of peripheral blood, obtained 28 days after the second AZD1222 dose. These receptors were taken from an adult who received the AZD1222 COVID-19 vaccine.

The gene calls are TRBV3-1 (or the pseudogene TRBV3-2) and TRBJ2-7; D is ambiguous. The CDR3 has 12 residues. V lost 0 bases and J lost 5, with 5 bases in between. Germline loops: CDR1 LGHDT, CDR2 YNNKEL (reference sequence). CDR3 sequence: CASSQDPNEQYF. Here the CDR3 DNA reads TGTGCCAGCAGCCAAGATCCCAACGAGCAGTACTTC.

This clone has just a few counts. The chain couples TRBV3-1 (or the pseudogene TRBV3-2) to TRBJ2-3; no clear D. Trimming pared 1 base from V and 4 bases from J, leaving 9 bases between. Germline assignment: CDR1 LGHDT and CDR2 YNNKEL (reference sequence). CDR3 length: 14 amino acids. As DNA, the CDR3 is TGTGCCAGCAGCCAAGGTCAGTTTCCAGATACGCAGTATTTT. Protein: CASSQGQFPDTQYF.

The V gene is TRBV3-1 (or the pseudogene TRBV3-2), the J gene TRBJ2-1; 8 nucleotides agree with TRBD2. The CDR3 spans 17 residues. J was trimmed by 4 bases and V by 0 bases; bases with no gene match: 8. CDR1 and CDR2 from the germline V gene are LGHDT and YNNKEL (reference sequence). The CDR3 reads CASSQDGGTRGYNEQFF. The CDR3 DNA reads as TGTGCCAGCAGCCAAGATGGGGGGACTAGGGGGTACAATGAGCAGTTCTTC.

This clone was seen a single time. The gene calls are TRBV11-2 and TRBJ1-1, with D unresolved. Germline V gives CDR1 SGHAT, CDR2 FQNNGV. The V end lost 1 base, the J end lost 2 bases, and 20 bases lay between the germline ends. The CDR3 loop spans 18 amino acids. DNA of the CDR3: TGTGCCAGCAGCTTAGGCCTGGGTCAAAGGAAGATCAACACTGAAGCTTTCTTT. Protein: CASSLGLGQRKINTEAFF.

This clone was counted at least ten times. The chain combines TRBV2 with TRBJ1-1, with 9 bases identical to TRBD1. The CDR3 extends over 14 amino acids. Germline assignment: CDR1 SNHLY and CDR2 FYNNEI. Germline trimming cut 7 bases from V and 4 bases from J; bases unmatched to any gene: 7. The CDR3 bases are TGTGCCAGCACCTCCCCGGACAGGGGCACTGAAGCTTTCTTT. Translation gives CASTSPDRGTEAFF.

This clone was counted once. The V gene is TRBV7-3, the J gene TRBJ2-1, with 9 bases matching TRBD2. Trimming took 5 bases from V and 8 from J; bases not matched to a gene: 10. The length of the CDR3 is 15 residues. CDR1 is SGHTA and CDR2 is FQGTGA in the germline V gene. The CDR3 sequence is CASSPGGTSIDEQFF. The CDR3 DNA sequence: TGTGCCAGCAGCCCGGGTGGGACTAGCATCGATGAGCAGTTCTTC.

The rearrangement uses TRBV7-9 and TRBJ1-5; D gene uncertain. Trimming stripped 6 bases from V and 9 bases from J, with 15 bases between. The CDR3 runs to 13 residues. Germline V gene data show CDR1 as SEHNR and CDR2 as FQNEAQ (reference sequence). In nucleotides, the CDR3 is TGTGCCAGCAGTCTGGACGGCTTCGGGCCCCAGCATTTT. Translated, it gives CASSLDGFGPQHF.

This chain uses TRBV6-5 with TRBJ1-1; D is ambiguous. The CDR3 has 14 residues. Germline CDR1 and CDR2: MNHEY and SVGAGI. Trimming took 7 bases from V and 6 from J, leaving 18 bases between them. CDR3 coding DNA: TGTGCCAGCACAAGTAGTGGTAGGCGGGCTGAAGCTTTCTTT. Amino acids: CASTSSGRRAEAFF.

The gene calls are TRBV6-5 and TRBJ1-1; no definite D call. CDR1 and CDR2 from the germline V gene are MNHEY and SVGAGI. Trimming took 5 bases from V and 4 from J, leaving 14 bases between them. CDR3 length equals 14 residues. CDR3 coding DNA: TGTGCCAGCAGTCCACGGCGAGCGTCCACTGAAGCTTTCTTT. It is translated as CASSPRRASTEAFF.

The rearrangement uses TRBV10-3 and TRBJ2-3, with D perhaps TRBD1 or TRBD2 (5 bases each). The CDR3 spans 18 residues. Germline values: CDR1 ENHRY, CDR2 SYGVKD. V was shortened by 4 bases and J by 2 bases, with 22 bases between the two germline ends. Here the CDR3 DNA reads TGTGCCATCAGTGGGTCCCGAGGGGCTTCGATGCTCACAGATACGCAGTATTTT. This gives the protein CAISGSRGASMLTDTQYF.

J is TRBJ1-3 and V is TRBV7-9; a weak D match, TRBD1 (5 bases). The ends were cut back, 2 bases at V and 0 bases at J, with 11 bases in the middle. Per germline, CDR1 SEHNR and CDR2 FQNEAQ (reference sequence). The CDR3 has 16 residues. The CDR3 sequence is CASSLSGQGSGNTIYF. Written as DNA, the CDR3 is TGTGCCAGCAGCTTATCGGGTCAGGGCTCTGGAAACACCATATATTTT.

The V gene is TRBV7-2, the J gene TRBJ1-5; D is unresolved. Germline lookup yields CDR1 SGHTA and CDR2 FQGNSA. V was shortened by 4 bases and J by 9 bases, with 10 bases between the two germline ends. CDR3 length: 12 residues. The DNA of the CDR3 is TGTGCCAGCAGCTCCCAACGCGGGCCCCAGCATTTT. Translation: CASSSQRGPQHF.

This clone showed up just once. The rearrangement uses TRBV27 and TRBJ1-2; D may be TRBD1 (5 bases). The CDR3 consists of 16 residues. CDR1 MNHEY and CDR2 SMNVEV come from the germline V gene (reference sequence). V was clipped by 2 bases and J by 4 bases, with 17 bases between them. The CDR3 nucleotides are TGTGCCAGCAGTTTAATGCCAGGGCTACCGTTCTATGGCTACACCTTC. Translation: CASSLMPGLPFYGYTF.

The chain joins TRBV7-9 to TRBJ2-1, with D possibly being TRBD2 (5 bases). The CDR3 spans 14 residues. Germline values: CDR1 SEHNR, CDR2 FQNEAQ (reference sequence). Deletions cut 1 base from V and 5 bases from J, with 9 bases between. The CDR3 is CASSLGLRDNEQFF. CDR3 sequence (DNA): TGTGCCAGCAGCTTAGGACTGAGGGACAATGAGCAGTTCTTC.

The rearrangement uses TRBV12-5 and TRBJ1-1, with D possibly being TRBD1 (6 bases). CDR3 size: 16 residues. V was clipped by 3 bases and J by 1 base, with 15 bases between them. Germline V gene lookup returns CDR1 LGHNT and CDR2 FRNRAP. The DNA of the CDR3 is TGTGCTAGTGGTTTACAGGGTTTTGTAAGGAACACTGAAGCTTTCTTT. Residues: CASGLQGFVRNTEAFF.

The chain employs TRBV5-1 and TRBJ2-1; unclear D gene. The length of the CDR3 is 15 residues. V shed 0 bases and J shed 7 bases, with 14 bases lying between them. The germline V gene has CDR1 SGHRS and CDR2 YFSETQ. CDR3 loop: CASSLGRLVGNEQFF. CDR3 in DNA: TGCGCCAGCAGCTTGGGCCGTCTGGTGGGGAATGAGCAGTTCTTC.

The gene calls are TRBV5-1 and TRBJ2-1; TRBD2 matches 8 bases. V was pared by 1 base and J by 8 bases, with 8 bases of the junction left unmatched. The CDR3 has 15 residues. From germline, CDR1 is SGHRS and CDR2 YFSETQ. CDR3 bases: TGCGCCAGCAGCTTGTTTCCTAGCGGGTCGGATGAGCAGTTCTTC. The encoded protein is CASSLFPSGSDEQFF.

The CDR3 loop reads CASSWDRGPYEQYF. The CDR3 nucleotides read TGTGCCAGCAGCTGGGACAGGGGACCCTACGAGCAGTACTTC. The chain couples TRBV7-3 to TRBJ2-7, with 10 bases aligning to TRBD1. Germline V gene lookup returns CDR1 SGHTA and CDR2 FQGTGA. This CDR3 region has 14 residues. The junction had 2 bases not matched to a gene; V was cut back by 4 bases and J by 2 bases.

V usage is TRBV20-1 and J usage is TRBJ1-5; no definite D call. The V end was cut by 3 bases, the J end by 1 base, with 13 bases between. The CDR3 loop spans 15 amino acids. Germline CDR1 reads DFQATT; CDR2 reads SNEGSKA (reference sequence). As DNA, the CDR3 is TGCAGTGCTAGTAGGAACGTGGGGAGCAATCAGCCCCAGCATTTT. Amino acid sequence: CSASRNVGSNQPQHF.

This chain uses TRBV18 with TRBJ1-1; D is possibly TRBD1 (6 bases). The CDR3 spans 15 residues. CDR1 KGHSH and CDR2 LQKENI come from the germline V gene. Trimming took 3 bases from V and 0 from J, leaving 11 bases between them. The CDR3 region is CASSPQGNMNTEAFF. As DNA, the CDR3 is TGTGCCAGCTCACCCCAGGGGAACATGAACACTGAAGCTTTCTTT.

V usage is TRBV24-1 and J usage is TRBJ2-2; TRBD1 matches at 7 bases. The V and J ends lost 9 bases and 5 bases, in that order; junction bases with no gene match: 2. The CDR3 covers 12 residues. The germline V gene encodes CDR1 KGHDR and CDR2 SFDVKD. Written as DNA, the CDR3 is TGTGCCACCGGGACAGTTACCGGGGAGCTGTTTTTT. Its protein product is CATGTVTGELFF.

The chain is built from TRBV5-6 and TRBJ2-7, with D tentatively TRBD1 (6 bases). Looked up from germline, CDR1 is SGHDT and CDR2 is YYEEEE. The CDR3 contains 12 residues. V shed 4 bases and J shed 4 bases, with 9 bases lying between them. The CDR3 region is CASSTGQYEQYF. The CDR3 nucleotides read TGTGCCAGCAGCACCGGACAGTACGAGCAGTACTTC.

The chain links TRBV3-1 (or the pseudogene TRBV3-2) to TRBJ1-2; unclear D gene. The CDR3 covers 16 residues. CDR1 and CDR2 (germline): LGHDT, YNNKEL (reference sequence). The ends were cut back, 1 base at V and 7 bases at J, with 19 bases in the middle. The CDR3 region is CASSQGSGRFLGGYTF. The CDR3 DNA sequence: TGTGCCAGCAGCCAAGGATCCGGACGGTTCTTGGGTGGCTACACCTTC.

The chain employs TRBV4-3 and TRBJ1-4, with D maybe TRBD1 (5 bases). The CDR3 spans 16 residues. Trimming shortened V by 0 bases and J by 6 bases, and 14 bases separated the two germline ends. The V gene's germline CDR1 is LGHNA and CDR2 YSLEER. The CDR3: CASSQDWHGGDEKLFF. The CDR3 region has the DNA TGCGCCAGCAGCCAAGATTGGCATGGGGGGGATGAAAAACTGTTTTTT.

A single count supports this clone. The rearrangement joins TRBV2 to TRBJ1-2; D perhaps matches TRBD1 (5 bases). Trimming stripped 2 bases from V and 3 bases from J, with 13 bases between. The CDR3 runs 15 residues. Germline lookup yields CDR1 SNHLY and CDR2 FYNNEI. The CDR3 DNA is TGTGCCAGCAGTGAACAGGGAGGAGATTACTATGGCTACACCTTC. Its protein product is CASSEQGGDYYGYTF.

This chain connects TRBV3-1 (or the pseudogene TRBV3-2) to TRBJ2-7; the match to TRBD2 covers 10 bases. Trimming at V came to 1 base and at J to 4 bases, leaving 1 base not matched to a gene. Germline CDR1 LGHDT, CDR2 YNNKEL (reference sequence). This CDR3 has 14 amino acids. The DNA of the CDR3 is TGTGCCAGCAGCCAAGGGACTAGCGGTTACGAGCAGTACTTC. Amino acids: CASSQGTSGYEQYF.

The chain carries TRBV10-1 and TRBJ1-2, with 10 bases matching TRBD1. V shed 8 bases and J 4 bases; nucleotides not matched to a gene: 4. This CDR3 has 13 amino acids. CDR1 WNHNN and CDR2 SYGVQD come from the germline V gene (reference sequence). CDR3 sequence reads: CASSGDRGYGYTF. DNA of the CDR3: TGCGCCAGCTCAGGGGACAGGGGCTATGGCTACACCTTC.

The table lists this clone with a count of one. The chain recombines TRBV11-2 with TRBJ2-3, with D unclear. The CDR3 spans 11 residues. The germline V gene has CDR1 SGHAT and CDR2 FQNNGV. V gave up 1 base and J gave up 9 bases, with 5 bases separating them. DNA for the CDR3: TGTGCCAGCAGCTTAGTCGGGACGCAGTATTTT. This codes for CASSLVGTQYF.

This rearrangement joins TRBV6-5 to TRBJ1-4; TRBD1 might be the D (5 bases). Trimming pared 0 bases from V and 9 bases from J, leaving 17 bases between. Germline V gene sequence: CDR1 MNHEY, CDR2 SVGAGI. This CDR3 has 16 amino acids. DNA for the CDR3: TGTGCCAGCAGTTACTCAATAGGTACAGTGGGGCAAAAACTGTTTTTT. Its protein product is CASSYSIGTVGQKLFF.